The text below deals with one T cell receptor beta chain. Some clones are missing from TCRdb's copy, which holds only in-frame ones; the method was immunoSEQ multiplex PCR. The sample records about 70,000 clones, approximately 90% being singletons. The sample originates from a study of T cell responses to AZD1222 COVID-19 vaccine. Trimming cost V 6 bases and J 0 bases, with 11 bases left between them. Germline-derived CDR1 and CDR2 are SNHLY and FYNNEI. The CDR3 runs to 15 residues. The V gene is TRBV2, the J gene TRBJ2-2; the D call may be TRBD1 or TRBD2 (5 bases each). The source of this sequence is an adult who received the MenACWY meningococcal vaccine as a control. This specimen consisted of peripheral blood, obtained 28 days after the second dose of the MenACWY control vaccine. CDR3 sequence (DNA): TGTGCCAGCAGCCGGGACCCGCCGAACACCGGGGAGCTGTTTTTT. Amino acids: CASSRDPPNTGELFF.